This T cell receptor (beta chain) was obtained from a study of patients and donors after allogeneic stem cell transplantation. J was trimmed by 7 bases and V by 2 bases; bases with no gene match: 3. This CDR3 has 15 amino acids. Germline CDR1 SGHAT, CDR2 FQNNGV. TCRdb re-called the RT-PCR reads through MiXCR, storing one row per CDR3 protein. This sample has approximately 150,000 distinct CDR3 sequences, with approximately 31% found just once. The sequence was obtained from a human donor who was either an allogeneic HSCT recipient or a stem cell or donor lymphocyte infusion donor (not recorded which). It is not recorded whose cells these are; they may come from a transplant donor. Sequenced material: blood, either unsorted or a sorted T cell fraction (not recorded which). The rearrangement links TRBV11-2 to TRBJ2-1; 12 bases are shared with TRBD2. CDR3 loop: CASSLRLAGGNEQFF. CDR3 coding DNA: TGTGCCAGCAGCTTAAGGCTAGCGGGAGGGAATGAGCAGTTCTTC.